This T cell receptor (beta chain) was captured by sequencing in a study of blood T cell repertoires in COVID-19. At the level of the study: The study drew acute and convalescent COVID-19 samples from the United States, Italy and Spain.

The CDR3 length is 14 residues. V was trimmed by 5 bases and J by 0 bases, leaving 10 bases between them. The germline gives CDR1 MGHDK, CDR2 SYGVNS. Profiled with immunoSEQ multiplex PCR; TCRdb holds only in-frame clones, not every one. Among under 500,000 clones listed, 87% were seen once. The J gene is TRBJ1-1, the V gene TRBV25-1, with a possible D match to TRBD1 (6 bases). The sequence came from a woman younger than 35 with acute COVID-19. Sequenced sample: PBMCs or T cells enriched from blood (not recorded which). The CDR3 coding sequence is TGTGCCAGCAGTCGGGCAGGGGTGAACACTGAAGCTTTCTTT. Translating it yields CASSRAGVNTEAFF.